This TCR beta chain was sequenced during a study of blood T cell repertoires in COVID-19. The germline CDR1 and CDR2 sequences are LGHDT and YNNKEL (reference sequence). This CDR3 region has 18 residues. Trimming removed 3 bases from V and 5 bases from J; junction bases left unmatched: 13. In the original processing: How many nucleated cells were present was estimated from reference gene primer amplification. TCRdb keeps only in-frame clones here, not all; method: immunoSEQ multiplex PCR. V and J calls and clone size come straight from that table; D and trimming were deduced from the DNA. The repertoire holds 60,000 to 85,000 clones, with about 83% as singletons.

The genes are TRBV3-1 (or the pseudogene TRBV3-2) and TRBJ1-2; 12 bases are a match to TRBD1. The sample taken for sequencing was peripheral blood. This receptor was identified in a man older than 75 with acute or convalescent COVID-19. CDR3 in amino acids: CASSHEGQGARERYGYTF. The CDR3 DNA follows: TGTGCCAGCAGCCACGAGGGACAGGGGGCTCGGGAGCGGTATGGCTACACCTTC.